This TCR beta chain was sequenced in a study of Ad26.COV2.S vaccination and SARS-CoV-2 variants. Study background: Administration of Ad26.COV2.S was intramuscular, either once or twice 56 days apart.

Study-wide results and limits: Compared with placebo recipients, vaccine recipients had higher spike-specific TCR breadth. Reported findings describe substantial breadth in spike-specific CD8+ and CD4+ T cell responses following vaccination.

The treatment was: some 20 received Ad26.COV2.S at low or high dose, single or two shots; roughly 5 received placebo; per-sample allocation not given. Sample collection was performed on day 63 after the first vaccine or placebo injection. The V and J ends lost 4 bases and 7 bases respectively, with 26 bases between them. The germline gives CDR1 MNHEY, CDR2 SVGEGT. The CDR3 spans 17 residues. Some clones are missing from TCRdb's copy, which holds only in-frame ones; the method was immunoSEQ multiplex PCR. The sample consists of about 680,000 clones, roughly 90% of them appearing once. Details on this clone: Antigen specificity is unknown.

J is TRBJ2-7 and V is TRBV6-2 or TRBV6-3; D perhaps matches TRBD1 (5 bases). This clonotype originated in a person between 18 and 65 years old who received the Ad26.COV2.S COVID-19 vaccine or a placebo. Sequencing used peripheral blood, obtained in a trial of Ad26.COV2.S vaccine versus placebo. CDR3 protein: CASSFSLTQGSLEEQYF. The DNA for the CDR3 is TGTGCCAGCAGTTTTTCCCTGACCCAGGGAAGCCTTGAAGAGCAGTACTTC.